The clone carrying this T cell receptor (beta chain) has a single count. The antigen is undetermined. Only cases whose brain tissue showed the highest T cell transcript signatures were sequenced. Pre-surgery treatment included at least one anti-epileptic drug. Sequencing was performed with immunoSEQ multiplex PCR; in TCRdb, only in-frame clones are kept and a portion is missing. Of approximately 77,000 clones in the sample, about 93% were seen once. This sample is drawn from a study of brain T cells in children with intractable seizures. V was shortened by 9 bases and J by 0 bases, with 10 bases between the two germline ends. The CDR3 spans 13 residues. Germline lookup yields CDR1 ENHRY and CDR2 SYGVKD. Notes on the study in general: Viral specificity was inferred only from CDR3 similarity; HCMV serostatus was unknown.

The rearrangement joins TRBV10-3 to TRBJ2-3, with no clear D. The receptor comes from a boy in the first two years of life with tuberous sclerosis and intractable seizures. The material was peripheral blood, obtained at surgery. The CDR3 sequence is CAIRVPSTDTQYF. The CDR3 DNA is TGTGCCATTCGGGTGCCTAGCACAGATACGCAGTATTTT.